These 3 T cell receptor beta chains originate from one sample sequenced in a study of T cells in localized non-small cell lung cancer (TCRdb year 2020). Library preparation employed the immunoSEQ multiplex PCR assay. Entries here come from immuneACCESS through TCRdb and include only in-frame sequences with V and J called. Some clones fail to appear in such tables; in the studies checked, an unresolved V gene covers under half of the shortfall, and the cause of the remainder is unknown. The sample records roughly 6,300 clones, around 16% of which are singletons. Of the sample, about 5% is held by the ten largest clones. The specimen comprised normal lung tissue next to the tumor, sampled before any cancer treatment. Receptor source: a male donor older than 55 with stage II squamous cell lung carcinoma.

CDR3 in amino acids: CASRKITGGNYGYTF. The DNA for the CDR3 is TGTGCCAGTAGGAAAATAACAGGGGGTAACTATGGCTACACCTTC. The chain joins TRBV19 to TRBJ1-2; 8 nucleotides align to TRBD1. The J segment lost 1 base and the V segment lost 6 bases, leaving 7 bases of the junction unmatched. The CDR3 is 15 residues long. From germline, CDR1 is LNHDA and CDR2 SQIVND (reference sequence).

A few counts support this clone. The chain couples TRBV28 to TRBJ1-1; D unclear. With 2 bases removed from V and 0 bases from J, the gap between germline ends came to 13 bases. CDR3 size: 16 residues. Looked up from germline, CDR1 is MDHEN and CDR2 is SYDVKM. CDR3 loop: CASSLNDMIMNTEAFF. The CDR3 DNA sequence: TGTGCCAGCAGTTTAAATGACATGATAATGAACACTGAAGCTTTCTTT. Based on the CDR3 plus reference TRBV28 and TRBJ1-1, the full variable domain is DVKVTQSSRYLVKRTGEKVFLECVQDMDHENMFWYRQDPGLGLRLIYFSYDVKMKEKGDIPEGYSVSREKKERFSLILESASTNQTSMYLCASSLNDMIMNTEAFFGQGTRLTVV.

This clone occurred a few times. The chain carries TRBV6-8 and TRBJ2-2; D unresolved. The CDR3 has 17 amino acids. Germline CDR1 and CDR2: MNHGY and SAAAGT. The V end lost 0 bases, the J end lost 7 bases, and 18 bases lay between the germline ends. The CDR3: CASSYSPPSRVGGELFF. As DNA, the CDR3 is TGTGCCAGCAGTTACTCTCCCCCATCTAGGGTAGGCGGGGAGCTGTTTTTT.